The present T cell receptor beta chain was sequenced within a study of control samples from healthy donors and cancer patients. Germline values: CDR1 LNHDA, CDR2 SQIVND (reference sequence). Trimming removed 5 bases from V and 4 bases from J; junction bases left unmatched: 12. The CDR3 loop spans 17 amino acids. Clones were read by immunoSEQ multiplex PCR, and TCRdb kept only the in-frame ones, dropping some. Of 150,000 or so clones listed, 70% to 90% are singletons. The chain combines TRBV19 with TRBJ2-1, with 9 nucleotides matching TRBD1. The source material was blood. This receptor was obtained from a man aged 18 to 29 in good health. CDR3 nucleotide sequence: TGTGCCAGTAGTGGGGGACAGGGCGCGTATGTGTACAATGAGCAGTTCTTC. Amino acid sequence: CASSGGQGAYVYNEQFF. Together with reference TRBV19 and TRBJ2-1, the CDR3 gives the full variable domain: DGGITQSPKYLFRKEGQNVTLSCEQNLNHDAMYWYRQDPGQGLRLIYYSQIVNDFQKGDIAEGYSVSREKKESFPLTVTSAQKNPTAFYLCASSGGQGAYVYNEQFFGPGTRLTVL.